This T cell receptor (beta chain) was captured by sequencing in a study of blood T cell repertoires in COVID-19. Trimming took off 6 bases at V and 0 bases at J, with 12 bases between the two ends. The CDR3 contains 15 residues. Germline V gives CDR1 MNHEY, CDR2 SVGAGI. TCRdb keeps only in-frame clones here, not all; method: immunoSEQ multiplex PCR. The sample yields 210,000 or so clones, 86% seen once. The sequencing input was peripheral blood. V usage is TRBV6-5 and J usage is TRBJ2-1; D might be TRBD2 (6 bases). The sequence was obtained from a woman aged 45-65 years with acute or convalescent COVID-19. This CDR3 is CASRLAASSYNEQFF. CDR3 DNA: TGTGCCAGCAGGTTAGCGGCGAGCTCCTACAATGAGCAGTTCTTC.